These 5 T cell receptor beta chains came from one sample sequenced in a study of early T cells in non-severe SARS-CoV-2 infection. TCRdb processed the 5' RACE reads anew with MiXCR; each CDR3 protein has one entry. Altogether fewer than 85,000 distinct CDR3 sequences are present, about 13% being singletons, with the ten largest covering 1.4%. The sequenced sample consisted of whole blood. All receptors come from an adult who was a healthcare worker with PCR-confirmed SARS-CoV-2 infection or an uninfected control (not recorded which).

This clonotype turned up a few times. In DNA form, the CDR3 reads TGTGCCAGTAGCCCAATGCGGGTGCTGAGCAATCAGCCCCAGCATTTT. This encodes CASSPMRVLSNQPQHF. This chain joins TRBV19 and TRBJ1-5; unclear D gene. Germline V lookup: CDR1 LNHDA, CDR2 SQIVND (reference sequence). Trimming took 6 bases from V and 1 from J, leaving 16 bases between them. The CDR3 contains 16 residues.

The CDR3 is CASSPSTGALYGYTF. Written as DNA, the CDR3 is TGTGCCAGCAGCCCATCGACAGGGGCCCTATATGGCTACACCTTC. The chain employs TRBV6-6 and TRBJ1-2, with 8 bases fitting TRBD1. J was trimmed by 5 bases and V by 6 bases; bases with no gene match: 11. Germline loops: CDR1 MNHNY, CDR2 SVGAGI (reference sequence). The CDR3 runs 15 residues.

The V call is TRBV6-1, the J call TRBJ1-1; TRBD1 might be the D (6 bases). Germline V gene lookup returns CDR1 MNHNS and CDR2 SASEGT. The CDR3 loop spans 15 amino acids. V lost 4 bases to trimming and J lost 2 bases, with 14 bases between them. In nucleotides, the CDR3 is TGTGCCAGCAGTGGGCTAACAGGGATCAACACTGAAGCTTTCTTT. Translating it yields CASSGLTGINTEAFF.

The table lists this clonotype with many counts. The rearrangement joins TRBV9 to TRBJ1-4, with D tentatively TRBD1 (5 bases). With 0 bases removed from V and 5 bases from J, the gap between germline ends came to 11 bases. The germline V gene encodes CDR1 SGDLS and CDR2 YYNGEE. The CDR3 covers 15 residues. The CDR3 nucleotides are TGTGCCAGCAGCGTAGCTGAGGGGATAAATGAAAAACTGTTTTTT. Translated, it gives CASSVAEGINEKLFF.

This clonotype turned up a few times. The gene calls are TRBV5-6 and TRBJ2-3; D ambiguous. From germline, CDR1 is SGHDT and CDR2 YYEEEE. The CDR3 spans 15 residues. Trimming pared 4 bases from V and 1 base from J, leaving 13 bases between. CDR3 sequence: CASSPDQSGTDTQYF. Written as DNA, the CDR3 is TGTGCCAGCAGCCCTGACCAATCTGGCACAGATACGCAGTATTTT.